These 14 T cell receptor beta chains were all obtained from the same sample, sequenced in a study of beta chain features in type 1 diabetes. The whole isolated RNA underwent reverse transcription, so sequencing captured expressed TCRB transcripts. The method was immunoSEQ multiplex PCR; TCRdb's version includes in-frame clones alone and lacks a portion of them. The sample has some 150,000 clones, about 13% seen once; the top ten hold 1.3%. These receptors lack a known antigen. Points from the study as a whole: For Type 1 diabetes patients, all four CD4+ subsets carried TCRB CDR3s that were moderately but significantly shorter.

Sequencing was carried out using central memory CD4+ T cells from blood. These receptors were taken from a man younger than 30 with type 1 diabetes.

A few counts support this clone. The rearrangement links TRBV5-4 to TRBJ2-5; TRBD2 matches 7 bases. The germline V gene encodes CDR1 SGHNT and CDR2 YYREEE (reference sequence). The length of the CDR3 is 15 residues. With 5 bases clipped from V and 5 bases from J, the junction kept 12 bases outside the gene matches. The DNA of the CDR3 is TGTGCCAGCAGTCTTGCCTCGGCGGGGGTCGAGACCCAGTACTTC. Residues: CASSLASAGVETQYF.

The chain is built from TRBV7-2 and TRBJ2-5; D is uncertain. Trimming removed 2 bases from V and 1 base from J, with 5 bases in between. The CDR3 is 13 amino acids. In germline, CDR1 is SGHTA, CDR2 FQGNSA. CDR3 in DNA: TGTGCCAGCAGCTTAACGCCCCAAGAGACCCAGTACTTC. It codes for CASSLTPQETQYF.

The CDR3 DNA follows: TGTGCCTTAGGGGGGATGAACACTGAAGCTTTCTTT. This sequence encodes CALGGMNTEAFF. The genes are TRBV30 and TRBJ1-1; D might be TRBD1 (6 bases). The CDR3 length is 12 residues. V was shortened by 7 bases and J by 0 bases, with 9 bases between the two germline ends. CDR1 is GTSNPN and CDR2 is SVGIG in the germline V gene (reference sequence). The full variable domain, completed using reference TRBV30 and TRBJ1-1, is SQTIHQWPATLVQPVGSPLSLECTVEGTSNPNLYWYRQAAGRGLQLLFYSVGIGQISSEVPQNLSASRPQDRQFILSSKKLLLSDSGFYLCALGGMNTEAFFGQGTRLTVV.

The CDR3 reads CASSYGPTEQYF. CDR3 coding DNA: TGTGCCAGCAGTTACGGGCCAACCGAGCAGTACTTC. The V gene is TRBV6-6, the J gene TRBJ2-7, with D unresolved. V was pared by 2 bases and J by 6 bases, with 8 bases between. This CDR3 has 12 amino acids. Germline lookup yields CDR1 MNHNY and CDR2 SVGAGI (reference sequence).

The V gene is TRBV4-1, the J gene TRBJ1-2; tentative D call: TRBD1 (5 bases). The CDR3 length is 15 residues. CDR1 MGHRA and CDR2 YSYEKL come from the germline V gene. V lost 1 base and J 3 bases, leaving 12 bases between the germline ends. Here the CDR3 DNA reads TGCGCCAGCAGCCAAGTTGGGGGGACGGACTATGGCTACACCTTC. Residues: CASSQVGGTDYGYTF.

This chain connects TRBV25-1 to TRBJ1-2, with D hard to call. This CDR3 comprises 12 residues. Germline assignment: CDR1 MGHDK and CDR2 SYGVNS. V gave up 6 bases and J gave up 3 bases, with 8 bases separating them. Written as DNA, the CDR3 is TGTGCCAGCAGAAGAGCAGACTATGGCTACACCTTC. The encoded protein is CASRRADYGYTF.

This clone has just a few counts. The rearrangement joins TRBV7-2 to TRBJ2-7; D possibly matches TRBD1 or TRBD2 (6 bases each). V lost 7 bases to trimming and J lost 3 bases, with 16 bases between them. The CDR3 runs 14 residues. CDR1 and CDR2 from the germline V gene are SGHTA and FQGNSA. CDR3 region: CASTPGAGYYEQYF. For the CDR3, the DNA is TGTGCCAGCACCCCGGGGGCAGGGTACTACGAGCAGTACTTC.

This sequence joins TRBV7-2 and TRBJ2-5; weak D call: TRBD1 (6 bases). From germline, CDR1 is SGHTA and CDR2 FQGNSA. V lost 3 bases and J lost 3, with 11 bases in between. The CDR3 runs to 14 residues. The CDR3 nucleotides are TGTGCCAGCAGCTTTCAACAGGGAGAAGAGACCCAGTACTTC. Its translation: CASSFQQGEETQYF.

The genes are TRBV7-2 and TRBJ1-1; D remains ambiguous. The V end was cut by 5 bases, the J end by 8 bases, with 15 bases between. CDR1 and CDR2 (germline): SGHTA, FQGNSA. This CDR3 is built from 13 residues. The CDR3, as DNA: TGTGCCAGCAGCCTCGACCGAGAGGGAGAAGCTTTCTTT. This sequence encodes CASSLDREGEAFF. The entire variable domain, with the rest obtained from reference TRBV7-2 and TRBJ1-1, is as follows: GAGVSQSPSNKVTEKGKDVELRCDPISGHTALYWYRQSLGQGLEFLIYFQGNSAPDKSGLPSDRFSAERTGGSVSTLTIQRTQQEDSAVYLCASSLDREGEAFFGQGTRLTVV.

This clone was seen more than once but under ten times. The chain is built from TRBV5-1 and TRBJ2-5, with TRBD2 matching 8 bases. J lost 1 base, V lost 0 bases, and 8 bases had no gene match. Germline V gives CDR1 SGHRS, CDR2 YFSETQ. The CDR3 has 17 amino acids. This CDR3 reads CASSLEKLAGIQETQYF. The DNA of the CDR3 is TGCGCCAGCAGCTTGGAAAAATTAGCGGGGATCCAAGAGACCCAGTACTTC.

This clone was detected only a few times. The genes are TRBV28 and TRBJ1-1; 7 bases are a match to TRBD1. CDR1 is MDHEN and CDR2 is SYDVKM in the germline V gene. The V gene end was trimmed by 4 bases and the J gene end by 2 bases; junction bases not matched to a gene: 7. The CDR3 runs 15 residues. In nucleotides, the CDR3 is TGTGCCAGCAGTTCCGTAGGGGACAGCAACACTGAAGCTTTCTTT. Translating it yields CASSSVGDSNTEAFF.

This chain links TRBV19 with TRBJ2-7, with D possibly TRBD1 on 7 matching bases. CDR1 and CDR2 from the germline V gene are LNHDA and SQIVND (reference sequence). The CDR3 has 13 amino acids. V was clipped by 6 bases and J by 0 bases, with 9 bases between them. The CDR3 DNA follows: TGTGCCAGTAGGCGGGACAGCTCCTACGAGCAGTACTTC. Its translation: CASRRDSSYEQYF. Based on the CDR3 plus reference TRBV19 and TRBJ2-7, the full variable domain is DGGITQSPKYLFRKEGQNVTLSCEQNLNHDAMYWYRQDPGQGLRLIYYSQIVNDFQKGDIAEGYSVSREKKESFPLTVTSAQKNPTAFYLCASRRDSSYEQYFGPGTRLTVT.

The chain is built from TRBV30 and TRBJ1-6, with TRBD1 identical over 7 bases. This CDR3 spans 13 amino acids. CDR1 and CDR2 from the germline V gene are GTSNPN and SVGIG (reference sequence). V shed 2 bases, J shed 14 bases, and the junction held 9 bases outside the gene matches. CDR3 coding DNA: TGTGCCTGGAGTCATGGGACAGTGTCGACCCTCCACTTT. It codes for CAWSHGTVSTLHF.

This clone was observed many times. The rearrangement joins TRBV4-1 to TRBJ1-4, with 11 bases that match TRBD1. This CDR3 is 16 amino acids long. V lost 5 bases and J lost 7; bases outside the gene matches: 9. Germline CDR1 and CDR2: MGHRA and YSYEKL. CDR3: CASSFGQGADGEKLFF. Written as DNA, the CDR3 is TGCGCCAGCAGCTTCGGACAGGGGGCTGATGGTGAAAAACTGTTTTTT.